This T cell receptor beta chain came from a study of cytomegalovirus exposure and HLA in healthy donors. The junction had 2 bases not matched to a gene; V was cut back by 0 bases and J by 4 bases. Per germline, CDR1 SEHNR and CDR2 FQNEAQ (reference sequence). The CDR3 is 16 residues long. Amplification used 60 Vbeta primers and 13 Jbeta primers. Sequenced by immunoSEQ multiplex PCR; TCRdb stores in-frame clones only, minus some. The sample records roughly 180,000 clones, around 84% being singletons. J is TRBJ2-1 and V is TRBV7-9; TRBD2 matches 11 bases. This receptor was taken from a girl under 10 years old in good health and CMV-seropositive. Sequenced input: PBMCs. CDR3 coding DNA: TGTGCCAGCAGCTTAGCGGGACTAGCGGATTACAATGAGCAGTTCTTC. This translates into CASSLAGLADYNEQFF. The full variable domain, in which reference TRBV7-9 and TRBJ2-1 provide the parts outside the CDR3, is DTGVSQNPRHKITKRGQNVTFRCDPISEHNRLYWYRQTLGQGPEFLTYFQNEAQLEKSRLLSDRFSAERPKGSFSTLEIQRTEQGDSAMYLCASSLAGLADYNEQFFGPGTRLTVL.